These 24 T cell receptor beta chains were sequenced from one sample in a study of chemoradiotherapy in HPV16-positive cancers. The table came from immunoSEQ multiplex PCR; TCRdb's copy has only in-frame clones and leaves some out. The table lists around 7,000 clones, 82% of them singletons. The source was tumor tissue, collected from a patient who underwent chemoradiotherapy. The receptors here all came from a human donor with HPV-associated anogenital cancer.

Concerning this clone itself: Because the CDR3's place on the DNA is in doubt, the DNA is left out and the CDR3 is given as listed by TCRdb. The chain couples TRBV28 to TRBJ1-5. Per germline, CDR1 MDHEN and CDR2 SYDVKM. The CDR3 length is 15 residues, termini included. The CDR3 here is CASSSSEYSNQPQHF.

The gene calls are TRBV30 and TRBJ1-5; 8 bases agree with TRBD1. J was trimmed by 7 bases and V by 3 bases; bases with no gene match: 8. CDR3 length: 14 residues. From germline, CDR1 is GTSNPN and CDR2 SVGIG (reference sequence). CDR3 bases: TGTGCCTGGAGCCCTAGGACAGGGTCCCAGCCCCAGCATTTT. Protein sequence: CAWSPRTGSQPQHF.

This rearrangement joins TRBV11-2 to TRBJ2-3; D remains ambiguous. Germline V CDR1 and CDR2: SGHAT, FQNNGV. V lost 5 bases and J 5 bases, leaving 14 bases between the germline ends. The CDR3 is 14 residues long. This CDR3 reads CASSDRGEGDTQYF. CDR3 sequence (DNA): TGTGCCAGCAGCGATAGAGGTGAAGGAGATACGCAGTATTTT. The entire variable domain, with the rest obtained from reference TRBV11-2 and TRBJ2-3, is as follows: EAGVAQSPRYKIIEKRQSVAFWCNPISGHATLYWYQQILGQGPKLLIQFQNNGVVDDSQLPKDRFSAERLKGVDSTLKIQPAKLEDSAVYLCASSDRGEGDTQYFGPGTRLTVL.

The chain employs TRBV7-7 and TRBJ1-5, with D unresolved. Germline-derived CDR1 and CDR2 are SSHAT and FNYEAQ (reference sequence). The CDR3 totals 13 residues. V lost 3 bases and J 1 base, leaving 4 bases between the germline ends. The DNA for the CDR3 is TGTGCCAGCAGCTTGGACAGCAATCAGCCCCAGCATTTT. Translated, it gives CASSLDSNQPQHF.

The V call is TRBV30, the J call TRBJ1-4; 7 bases align to TRBD1. The V gene end was trimmed by 7 bases and the J gene end by 5 bases; junction bases not matched to a gene: 16. The CDR3 sequence is 16 residues long. Germline V gene lookup returns CDR1 GTSNPN and CDR2 SVGIG (reference sequence). The CDR3 is CASSSYLQGTNEKLFF. Written as DNA, the CDR3 is TGTGCCTCATCCTCCTATCTACAGGGGACAAATGAAAAACTGTTTTTT.

The chain recombines TRBV7-9 with TRBJ2-5, with 10 bases lining up with TRBD2. Trimming cost V 8 bases and J 5 bases; bases outside gene matches: 8. Germline-derived CDR1 and CDR2 are SEHNR and FQNEAQ (reference sequence). There are 14 residues in the CDR3. The CDR3 spells CASVAGLAMETQYF. Here the CDR3 DNA reads TGTGCCAGCGTTGCGGGACTAGCGATGGAGACCCAGTACTTC.

The chain employs TRBV4-1 and TRBJ1-2; D ambiguous. Germline assignment: CDR1 MGHRA and CDR2 YSYEKL. Trimming cost V 1 base and J 0 bases, with 12 bases left between them. This CDR3 has 16 amino acids. The CDR3 DNA reads as TGCGCCAGCAGCCAAGGTAGGGCTCCAGCTAACTATGGCTACACCTTC. Protein sequence: CASSQGRAPANYGYTF.

The chain joins TRBV4-2 to TRBJ2-1; 11 bases are a match to TRBD2. There are 17 residues in the CDR3. The V segment lost 3 bases and the J segment 0 bases; nucleotides outside the gene matches: 4. Germline V gene data show CDR1 as LGHNA and CDR2 as YNFKEQ. CDR3 amino acids: CASSQGSGGASYNEQFF. The CDR3 region has the DNA TGTGCCAGCAGCCAGGGTAGCGGGGGGGCCTCCTACAATGAGCAGTTCTTC.

The chain joins TRBV4-3 to TRBJ1-2; D uncertain. The CDR3 loop spans 15 amino acids. V was trimmed by 0 bases and J by 4 bases, leaving 12 bases between them. Germline V lookup: CDR1 LGHNA, CDR2 YSLEER. This CDR3 reads CASSQEPTRSYGYTF. CDR3 DNA: TGCGCCAGCAGCCAAGAGCCTACTCGCTCCTATGGCTACACCTTC.

The chain links TRBV7-6 to TRBJ2-5; D perhaps matches TRBD2 (6 bases). This CDR3 has 13 residues. The germline CDR1 and CDR2 sequences are SGHVS and FNYEAQ. Trimming shortened V by 3 bases and J by 5 bases, and 10 bases separated the two germline ends. The CDR3 is CASSLGLFETQYF. DNA of the CDR3: TGTGCCAGCAGCTTGGGACTGTTTGAGACCCAGTACTTC.

This chain uses TRBV2 with TRBJ1-3; D unclear. This CDR3 spans 11 amino acids. The germline V gene encodes CDR1 SNHLY and CDR2 FYNNEI. Deletions cut 6 bases from V and 8 bases from J, with 8 bases between. The CDR3 region has the DNA TGTGCCAGCAGCTGGGATCACACCATATATTTT. This gives the protein CASSWDHTIYF.

The chain couples TRBV30 to TRBJ1-1, with D possibly being TRBD1 (5 bases). V gave up 8 bases and J gave up 8 bases, with 15 bases separating them. The CDR3 length is 11 residues. Germline V CDR1 and CDR2: GTSNPN, SVGIG (reference sequence). The CDR3 coding sequence is TGTGCCGGGGCCTCGCGAGGGGAAGCTTTCTTT. Its translation is CAGASRGEAFF.

This clone was observed once. V gene TRBV7-8 combines with J gene TRBJ1-1; tentative D call: TRBD1 (6 bases). The CDR3 extends over 15 amino acids. Germline CDR1 is SGHVS and CDR2 is FQNEAQ. Deletions cut 1 base from V and 5 bases from J, with 14 bases between. CDR3 in amino acids: CASSLEAGEKTEAFF. The CDR3 region has the DNA TGTGCCAGCAGCTTAGAGGCAGGGGAAAAGACTGAAGCTTTCTTT.

The V and J genes are TRBV5-4 and TRBJ2-7, with D possibly being TRBD1 or TRBD2 (5 bases each). Germline CDR1 is SGHNT and CDR2 is YYREEE (reference sequence). The V end lost 2 bases, the J end lost 7 bases, and 16 bases lay between the germline ends. The CDR3 has 14 amino acids. This chain's CDR3 is CASSFRGARREQYF. DNA of the CDR3: TGTGCCAGCAGCTTCAGAGGGGCCAGGCGGGAGCAGTACTTC.

This chain links TRBV4-3 with TRBJ1-2, with D perhaps TRBD1 (6 bases). The CDR3 runs 14 residues. Germline-derived CDR1 and CDR2 are LGHNA and YSLEER. Trimming removed 0 bases from V and 4 bases from J, with 9 bases in between. CDR3 in amino acids: CASSQDGQSYGYTF. CDR3 in DNA: TGCGCCAGCAGCCAAGACGGACAGTCCTATGGCTACACCTTC.

The genes are TRBV11-2 and TRBJ1-2; D gene unclear. Looked up from germline, CDR1 is SGHAT and CDR2 is FQNNGV. This CDR3 contains 15 residues. V was clipped by 5 bases and J by 2 bases, with 15 bases between them. The CDR3 is CASSPFTEFNYGYTF. The DNA of the CDR3 is TGTGCCAGCAGCCCTTTTACAGAGTTCAACTATGGCTACACCTTC.

This rearrangement joins TRBV27 to TRBJ2-2, with D perhaps matching TRBD1 (6 bases). Deletions cut 2 bases from V and 6 bases from J, with 19 bases between. The CDR3 has 17 amino acids. Germline loops: CDR1 MNHEY, CDR2 SMNVEV (reference sequence). The CDR3 DNA sequence: TGTGCCAGCAGTTTAAACCGAAACAGGGTGAGGTCCGGGGAGCTGTTTTTT. Translation: CASSLNRNRVRSGELFF.

J is TRBJ2-3 and V is TRBV30; 8 bases line up with TRBD2. J gave up 3 bases and V 0 bases, and 5 bases lay outside the gene matches. The CDR3 is made up of 15 amino acids. The V gene's germline CDR1 is GTSNPN and CDR2 SVGIG (reference sequence). Written as DNA, the CDR3 is TGTGCCTGGAGTGTAGGGAGCGGGGGAACAGATACGCAGTATTTT. Protein: CAWSVGSGGTDTQYF.

This clone was seen just once. This chain uses TRBV7-8 with TRBJ2-2; TRBD2 matches at 9 bases. Per germline, CDR1 SGHVS and CDR2 FQNEAQ. V trimming: 5 bases; J trimming: 1 base; junction bases outside the gene matches: 8. The CDR3 totals 17 residues. CDR3 loop: CASSRSRLAVNTGELFF. In DNA, the CDR3 is TGTGCCAGCAGCCGCAGTAGACTAGCGGTGAACACCGGGGAGCTGTTTTTT.

This chain connects TRBV2 to TRBJ2-2; D may be TRBD1 or TRBD2 (6 bases each). Trimming pared 4 bases from V and 3 bases from J, leaving 9 bases between. From germline, CDR1 is SNHLY and CDR2 FYNNEI. The CDR3 is made up of 14 amino acids. The CDR3 sequence is CASSGRGDTGELFF. Written as DNA, the CDR3 is TGTGCCAGCAGTGGGAGGGGGGACACCGGGGAGCTGTTTTTT.

As concerns this clone: The same CDR3 also results from other DNA sequences found in this sample. CDR3 amino acids: CASSSTGAGANVLTF. CDR3 nucleotides: TGTGCCAGCAGCTCAACAGGGGCTGGGGCCAACGTCCTGACTTTC. The chain has TRBV11-3 and TRBJ2-6; 7 bases fit TRBD1. The germline gives CDR1 SGHNT, CDR2 YENEEA. The CDR3 extends over 15 amino acids. V was pared by 4 bases and J by 2 bases, with 2 bases of the junction left unmatched. The whole variable domain, remainder taken from reference TRBV11-3 and TRBJ2-6, is EAGVVQSPRYKIIEKKQPVAFWCNPISGHNTLYWYLQNLGQGPELLIRYENEEAVDDSQLPKDRFSAERLKGVDSTLKIQPAELGDSAVYLCASSSTGAGANVLTFGAGSRLTVL.

The chain employs TRBV5-1 and TRBJ1-2; 7 nucleotides line up with TRBD1. This CDR3 comprises 14 residues. Germline CDR1 is SGHRS and CDR2 is YFSETQ. V shed 0 bases and J 6 bases; nucleotides not matched to a gene: 5. Here the CDR3 DNA reads TGCGCCAGCAGCTTGGAGGGGGCTGGCAATGGCTACACCTTC. It translates to CASSLEGAGNGYTF.

The V call is TRBV5-1, the J call TRBJ2-3; possible D gene TRBD2, 5 bases. The CDR3 loop spans 16 amino acids. The germline gives CDR1 SGHRS, CDR2 YFSETQ. Trimming shortened V by 0 bases and J by 5 bases, and 16 bases separated the two germline ends. This CDR3 reads CASSLAADPRKDTQYF. Here the CDR3 DNA reads TGCGCCAGCAGCTTGGCAGCGGACCCTCGGAAAGATACGCAGTATTTT.

The chain employs TRBV5-1 and TRBJ2-5; a possible D gene is TRBD2 (7 bases). Germline assignment: CDR1 SGHRS and CDR2 YFSETQ. The CDR3 totals 15 residues. V was pared by 4 bases and J by 3 bases, with 16 bases between. The CDR3 DNA follows: TGCGCCAGCAGCACAATTGGGGGGGCCGAAGAGACCCAGTACTTC. It translates to CASSTIGGAEETQYF. Supplemented by reference TRBV5-1 and TRBJ2-5, the full variable domain reads KAGVTQTPRYLIKTRGQQVTLSCSPISGHRSVSWYQQTPGQGLQFLFEYFSETQRNKGNFPGRFSGRQFSNSRSEMNVSTLELGDSALYLCASSTIGGAEETQYFGPGTRLLVL.